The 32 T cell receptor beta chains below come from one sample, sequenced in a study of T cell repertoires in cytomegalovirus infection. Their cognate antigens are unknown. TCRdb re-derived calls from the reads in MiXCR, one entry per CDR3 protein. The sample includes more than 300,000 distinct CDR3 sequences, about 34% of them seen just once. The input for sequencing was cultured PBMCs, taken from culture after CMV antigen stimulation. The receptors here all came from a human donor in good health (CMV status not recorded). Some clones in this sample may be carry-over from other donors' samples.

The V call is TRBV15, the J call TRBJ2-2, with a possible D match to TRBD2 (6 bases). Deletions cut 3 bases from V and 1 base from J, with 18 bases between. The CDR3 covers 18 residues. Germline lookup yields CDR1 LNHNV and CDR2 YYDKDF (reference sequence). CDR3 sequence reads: CATSRGPRAGKNTGELFF. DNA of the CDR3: TGTGCCACCAGCAGGGGACCGCGGGCGGGGAAGAACACCGGGGAGCTGTTTTTT. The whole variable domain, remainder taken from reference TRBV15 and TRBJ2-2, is DAMVIQNPRYQVTQFGKPVTLSCSQTLNHNVMYWYQQKSSQAPKLLFHYYDKDFNNEADTPDNFQSRRPNTSFCFLDIRSPGLGDTAMYLCATSRGPRAGKNTGELFFGEGSRLTVL.

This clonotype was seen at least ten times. CDR3 loop: CASSGRDRVGREQFF. For the CDR3, the DNA is TGTGCCAGCAGCGGCCGGGACAGAGTAGGCAGAGAGCAGTTCTTC. The chain is built from TRBV7-2 and TRBJ2-1; TRBD1 aligns across 7 bases. The CDR3 contains 15 residues. Germline V gene sequence: CDR1 SGHTA, CDR2 FQGNSA. The ends lost 5 bases at V and 10 bases at J; junction bases unmatched: 14.

CDR3 DNA sequence: TGCGCCAGCAGTGAGTCCTTTACTAGAATAGCCAAAAACATTCAGTACTTC. Translation gives CASSESFTRIAKNIQYF. The chain recombines TRBV10-2 with TRBJ2-4; a possible D gene is TRBD2 (5 bases). V was clipped by 0 bases and J by 0 bases, with 12 bases between them. Germline V lookup: CDR1 WSHSY, CDR2 SAAADI. The CDR3 sequence is 17 residues long.

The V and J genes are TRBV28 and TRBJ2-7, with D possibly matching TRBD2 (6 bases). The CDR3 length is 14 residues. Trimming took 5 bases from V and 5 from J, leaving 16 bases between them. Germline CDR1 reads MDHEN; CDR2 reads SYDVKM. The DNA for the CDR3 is TGTGCCAGCAGTCCTGGAGGGCGGGATGACGAGCAGTACTTC. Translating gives CASSPGGRDDEQYF.

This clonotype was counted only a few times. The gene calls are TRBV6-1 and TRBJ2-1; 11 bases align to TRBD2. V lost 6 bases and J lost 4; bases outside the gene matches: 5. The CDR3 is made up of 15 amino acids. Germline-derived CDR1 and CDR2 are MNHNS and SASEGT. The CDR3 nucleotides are TGTGCCAGCAGGGCAAGACTAGCGGGGTACAATGAGCAGTTCTTC. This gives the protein CASRARLAGYNEQFF.

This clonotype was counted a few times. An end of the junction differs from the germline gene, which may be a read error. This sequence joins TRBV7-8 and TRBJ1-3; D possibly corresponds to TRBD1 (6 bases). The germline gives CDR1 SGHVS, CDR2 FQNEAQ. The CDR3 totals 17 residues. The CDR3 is CASSLLDSELSGNNIYF. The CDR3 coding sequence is TGTGCCAGCAGCTTATTGGACAGCGAGCTCTCTGGAAACAACATATATTTT. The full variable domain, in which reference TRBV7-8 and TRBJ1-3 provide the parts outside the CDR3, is GAGVSQSPRYKVAKRGQDVALRCDPISGHVSLFWYQQALGQGPEFLTYFQNEAQLDKSGLPSDRFFAERPEGSVSTLKIQRTQQEDSAVYLCASSLLDSELSGNNIYFGEGSWLTVV.

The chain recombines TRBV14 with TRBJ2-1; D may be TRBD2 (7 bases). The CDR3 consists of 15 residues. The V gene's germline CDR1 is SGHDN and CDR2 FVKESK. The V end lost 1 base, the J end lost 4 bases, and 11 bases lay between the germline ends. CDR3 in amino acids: CASSQVRGGYNEQFF. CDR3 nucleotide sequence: TGTGCCAGCAGCCAAGTTAGGGGGGGGTACAATGAGCAGTTCTTC.

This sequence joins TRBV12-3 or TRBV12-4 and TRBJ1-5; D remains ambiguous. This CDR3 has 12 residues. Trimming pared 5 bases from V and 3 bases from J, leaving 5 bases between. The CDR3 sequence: CASSIDNQPQHF. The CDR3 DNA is TGTGCCAGCAGTATTGACAATCAGCCCCAGCATTTT.

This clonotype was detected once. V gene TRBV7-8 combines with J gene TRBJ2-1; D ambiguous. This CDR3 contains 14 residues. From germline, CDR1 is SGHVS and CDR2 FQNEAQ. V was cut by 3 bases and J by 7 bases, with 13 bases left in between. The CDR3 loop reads CASSFAGAPNEQFF. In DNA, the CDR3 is TGTGCCAGCAGCTTCGCAGGAGCCCCAAATGAGCAGTTCTTC.

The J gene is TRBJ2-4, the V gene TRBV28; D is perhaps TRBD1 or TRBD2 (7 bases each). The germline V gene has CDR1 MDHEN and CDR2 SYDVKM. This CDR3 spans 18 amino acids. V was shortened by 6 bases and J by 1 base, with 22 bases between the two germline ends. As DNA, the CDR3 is TGTGCCAGCAGCCCACAGGGGAGGGTCGTTAAGGCCAAAAACATTCAGTACTTC. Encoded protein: CASSPQGRVVKAKNIQYF.

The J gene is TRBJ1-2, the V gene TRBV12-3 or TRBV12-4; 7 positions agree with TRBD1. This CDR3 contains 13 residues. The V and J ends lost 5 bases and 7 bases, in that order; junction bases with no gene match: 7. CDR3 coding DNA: TGTGCCAGCAGTACCAATGACAGGGCTGGCTACACCTTC. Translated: CASSTNDRAGYTF.

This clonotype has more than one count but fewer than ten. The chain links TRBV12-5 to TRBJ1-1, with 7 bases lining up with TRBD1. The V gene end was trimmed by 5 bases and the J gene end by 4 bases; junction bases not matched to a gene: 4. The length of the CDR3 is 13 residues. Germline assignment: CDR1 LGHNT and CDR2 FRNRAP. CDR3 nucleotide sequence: TGTGCTAGTGGTCAGGACAGGTCCACTGAAGCTTTCTTT. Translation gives CASGQDRSTEAFF.

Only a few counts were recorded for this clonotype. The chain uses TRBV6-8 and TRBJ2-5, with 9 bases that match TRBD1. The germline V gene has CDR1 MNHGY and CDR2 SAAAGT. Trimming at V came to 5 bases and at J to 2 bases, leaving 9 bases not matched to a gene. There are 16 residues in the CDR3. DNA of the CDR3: TGTGCCAGCAGTCTTCGGGGGACAGGGAGTCAAGAGACCCAGTACTTC. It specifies CASSLRGTGSQETQYF.

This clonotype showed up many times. CDR3 amino acids: CASSLSSGALTYEQYF. CDR3 sequence (DNA): TGTGCCAGCAGCCTATCTAGCGGAGCTCTTACCTACGAGCAGTACTTC. The gene calls are TRBV7-9 and TRBJ2-7; 7 bases line up with TRBD2. The germline V gene encodes CDR1 SEHNR and CDR2 FQNEAQ (reference sequence). J was trimmed by 2 bases and V by 5 bases; bases with no gene match: 12. The CDR3 loop spans 16 amino acids. Based on the CDR3 plus reference TRBV7-9 and TRBJ2-7, the full variable domain is DTGVSQNPRHKITKRGQNVTFRCDPISEHNRLYWYRQTLGQGPEFLTYFQNEAQLEKSRLLSDRFSAERPKGSFSTLEIQRTEQGDSAMYLCASSLSSGALTYEQYFGPGTRLTVT.

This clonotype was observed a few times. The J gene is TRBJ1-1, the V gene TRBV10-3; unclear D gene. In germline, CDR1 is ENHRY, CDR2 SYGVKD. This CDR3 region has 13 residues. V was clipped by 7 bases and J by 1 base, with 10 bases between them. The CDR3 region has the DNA TGTGCCATCAACGCAGGCCCGAACACTGAAGCTTTCTTT. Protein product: CAINAGPNTEAFF.

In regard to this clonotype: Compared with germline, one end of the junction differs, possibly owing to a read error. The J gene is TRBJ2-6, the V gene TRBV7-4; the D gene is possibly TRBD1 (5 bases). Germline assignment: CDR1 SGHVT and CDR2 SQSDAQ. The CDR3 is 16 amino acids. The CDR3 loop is CTSSLRVPTGANVLTF. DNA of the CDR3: TGTACCAGCAGCCTCAGGGTCCCAACTGGGGCCAACGTCCTGACTTTC.

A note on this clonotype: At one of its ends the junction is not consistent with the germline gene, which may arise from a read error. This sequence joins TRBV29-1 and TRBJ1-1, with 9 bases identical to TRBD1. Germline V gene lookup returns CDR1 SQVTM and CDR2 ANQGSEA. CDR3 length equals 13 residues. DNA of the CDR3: TGCAGCGCTGAACAGGGGGCATTCACTGAAGCTTTCTTT. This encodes CSAEQGAFTEAFF.

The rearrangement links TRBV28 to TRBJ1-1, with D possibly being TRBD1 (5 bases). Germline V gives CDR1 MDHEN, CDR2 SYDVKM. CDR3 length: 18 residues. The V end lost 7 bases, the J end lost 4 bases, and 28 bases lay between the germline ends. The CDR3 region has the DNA TGTGCCAGCATAACCCGACGAGATCTCAGGAGCGGGACCACTGAAGCTTTCTTT. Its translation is CASITRRDLRSGTTEAFF. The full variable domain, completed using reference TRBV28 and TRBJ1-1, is DVKVTQSSRYLVKRTGEKVFLECVQDMDHENMFWYRQDPGLGLRLIYFSYDVKMKEKGDIPEGYSVSREKKERFSLILESASTNQTSMYLCASITRRDLRSGTTEAFFGQGTRLTVV.

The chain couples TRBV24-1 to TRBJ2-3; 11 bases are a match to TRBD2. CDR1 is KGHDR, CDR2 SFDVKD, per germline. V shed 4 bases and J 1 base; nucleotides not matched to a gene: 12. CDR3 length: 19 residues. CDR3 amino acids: CATSDPKSGTSGRTDTQYF. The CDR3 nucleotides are TGTGCCACCAGTGACCCCAAATCCGGGACTAGCGGACGCACAGATACGCAGTATTTT.

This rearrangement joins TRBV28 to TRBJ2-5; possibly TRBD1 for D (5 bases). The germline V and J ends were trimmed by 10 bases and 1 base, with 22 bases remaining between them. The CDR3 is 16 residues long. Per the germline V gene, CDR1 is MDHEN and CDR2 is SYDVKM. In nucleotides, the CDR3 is TGTGCCACTCAAGGGGCAGCCTTGGGTCGCCAAGAGACCCAGTACTTC. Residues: CATQGAALGRQETQYF. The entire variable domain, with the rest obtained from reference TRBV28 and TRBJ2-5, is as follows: DVKVTQSSRYLVKRTGEKVFLECVQDMDHENMFWYRQDPGLGLRLIYFSYDVKMKEKGDIPEGYSVSREKKERFSLILESASTNQTSMYLCATQGAALGRQETQYFGPGTRLLVL.

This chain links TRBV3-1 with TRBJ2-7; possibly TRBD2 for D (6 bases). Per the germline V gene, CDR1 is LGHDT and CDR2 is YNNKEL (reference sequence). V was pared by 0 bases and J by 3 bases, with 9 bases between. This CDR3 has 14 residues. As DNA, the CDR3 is TGTGCCAGCAGCCAAGATTTAGCGGTCTACGAGCAGTACTTC. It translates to CASSQDLAVYEQYF.

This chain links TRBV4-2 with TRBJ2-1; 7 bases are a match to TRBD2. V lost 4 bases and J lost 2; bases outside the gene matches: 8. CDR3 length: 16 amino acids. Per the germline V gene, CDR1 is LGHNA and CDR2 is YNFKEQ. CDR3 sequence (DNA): TGTGCCAGCAGCCCCAACCTAGCGGATGCCTACAATGAGCAGTTCTTC. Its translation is CASSPNLADAYNEQFF.

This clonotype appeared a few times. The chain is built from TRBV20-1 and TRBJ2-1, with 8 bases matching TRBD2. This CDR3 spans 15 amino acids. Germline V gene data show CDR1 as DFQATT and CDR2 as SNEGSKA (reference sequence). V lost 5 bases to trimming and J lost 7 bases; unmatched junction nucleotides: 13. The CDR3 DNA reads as TGCAGTGCTTTACCGGGACTAGTGAATTCGAATGAGCAGTTCTTC. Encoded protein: CSALPGLVNSNEQFF.

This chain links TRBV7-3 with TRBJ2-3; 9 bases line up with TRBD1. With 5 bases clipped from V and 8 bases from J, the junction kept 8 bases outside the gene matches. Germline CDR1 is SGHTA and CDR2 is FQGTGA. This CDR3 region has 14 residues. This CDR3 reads CASSPGQGPSTQYF. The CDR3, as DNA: TGTGCCAGCAGCCCGGGACAGGGCCCGAGTACGCAGTATTTT.

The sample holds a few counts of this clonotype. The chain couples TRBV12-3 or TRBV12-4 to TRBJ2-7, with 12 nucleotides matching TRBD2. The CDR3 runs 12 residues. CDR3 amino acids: CASSPTSGRLFV. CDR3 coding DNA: TGTGCCAGCAGCCCCACTAGCGGGAGGCTCTTTGTC.

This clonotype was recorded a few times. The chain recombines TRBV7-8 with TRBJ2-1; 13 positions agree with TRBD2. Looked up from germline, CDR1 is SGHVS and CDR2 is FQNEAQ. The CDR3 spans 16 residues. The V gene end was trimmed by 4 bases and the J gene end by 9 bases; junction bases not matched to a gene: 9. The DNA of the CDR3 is TGTGCCAGCAGCTGGACTAGCGGGAGCCCCGGGGGTGAGCAGTTCTTC. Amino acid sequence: CASSWTSGSPGGEQFF. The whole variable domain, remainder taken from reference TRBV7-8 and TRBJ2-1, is GAGVSQSPRYKVAKRGQDVALRCDPISGHVSLFWYQQALGQGPEFLTYFQNEAQLDKSGLPSDRFFAERPEGSVSTLKIQRTQQEDSAVYLCASSWTSGSPGGEQFFGPGTRLTVL.

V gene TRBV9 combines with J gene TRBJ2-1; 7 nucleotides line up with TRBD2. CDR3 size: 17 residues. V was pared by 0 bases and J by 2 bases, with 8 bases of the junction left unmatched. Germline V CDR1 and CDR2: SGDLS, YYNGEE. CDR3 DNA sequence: TGTGCCAGCAGCGTAGAATTGGGCGGGACTACCTACAATGAGCAGTTCTTC. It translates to CASSVELGGTTYNEQFF.

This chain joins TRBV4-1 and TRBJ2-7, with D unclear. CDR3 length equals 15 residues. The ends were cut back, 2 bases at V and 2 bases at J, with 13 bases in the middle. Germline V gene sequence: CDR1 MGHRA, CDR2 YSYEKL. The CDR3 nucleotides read TGCGCCAGCAGCCAAAGGAACCTAGGTACCTACGAGCAGTACTTC. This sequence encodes CASSQRNLGTYEQYF.

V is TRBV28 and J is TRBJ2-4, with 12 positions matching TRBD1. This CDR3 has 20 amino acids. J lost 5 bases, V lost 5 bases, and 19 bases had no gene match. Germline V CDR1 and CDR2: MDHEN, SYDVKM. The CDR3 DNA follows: TGTGCCAGCAGTCCGCAGGGGACAGGGGGCTTTTGGAGGAGCCAAAACATTCAGTACTTC. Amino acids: CASSPQGTGGFWRSQNIQYF. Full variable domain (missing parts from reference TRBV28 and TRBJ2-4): DVKVTQSSRYLVKRTGEKVFLECVQDMDHENMFWYRQDPGLGLRLIYFSYDVKMKEKGDIPEGYSVSREKKERFSLILESASTNQTSMYLCASSPQGTGGFWRSQNIQYFGAGTRLSVL.

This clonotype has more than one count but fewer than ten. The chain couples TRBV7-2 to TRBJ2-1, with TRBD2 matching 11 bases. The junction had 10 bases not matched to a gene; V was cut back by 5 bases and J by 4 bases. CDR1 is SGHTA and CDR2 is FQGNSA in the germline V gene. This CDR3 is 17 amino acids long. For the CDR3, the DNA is TGTGCCAGCAGCCCTAGGGGGGGGACTAGCGGTTACAATGAGCAGTTCTTC. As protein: CASSPRGGTSGYNEQFF.

This CDR3 is CSATKLGEYEQYF. The CDR3 nucleotides read TGCAGTGCTACTAAGCTAGGCGAGTACGAGCAGTACTTC. The V and J genes are TRBV20-1 and TRBJ2-7; no reliable D call. CDR3 size: 13 residues. Germline values: CDR1 DFQATT, CDR2 SNEGSKA (reference sequence). With 4 bases removed from V and 4 bases from J, the gap between germline ends came to 14 bases.

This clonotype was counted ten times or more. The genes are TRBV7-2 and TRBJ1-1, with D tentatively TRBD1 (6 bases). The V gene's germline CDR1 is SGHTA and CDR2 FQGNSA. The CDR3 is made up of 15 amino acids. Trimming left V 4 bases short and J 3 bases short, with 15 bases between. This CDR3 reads CASSYGGAGDTEAFF. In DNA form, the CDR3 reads TGTGCCAGCAGCTATGGGGGGGCGGGAGACACTGAAGCTTTCTTT.